Described below is a single TCR beta chain sequence and its context. Libraries were prepared by immunoSEQ multiplex PCR; TCRdb keeps only in-frame clonotypes and omits some of them. The table records 300,000 or so clones, 90% of them present only once. The data were obtained in a study of blood T cell repertoires in COVID-19. On the study more broadly: Acute and convalescent COVID-19 samples came from the United States, Italy and Spain.

This CDR3 has 14 amino acids. V was trimmed by 0 bases and J by 6 bases, leaving 9 bases between them. Germline V lookup: CDR1 SGHTA, CDR2 FQGNSA. The chain joins TRBV7-2 to TRBJ1-5; a weak D match, TRBD1 (5 bases). This receptor was taken from a woman in her 30s who had recovered from COVID-19. Specimen: PBMCs or T cells enriched from blood (not recorded which). CDR3 sequence reads: CASSLAGGGQPQHF. Written as DNA, the CDR3 is TGTGCCAGCAGCTTAGCGGGGGGGGGTCAGCCCCAGCATTTT.